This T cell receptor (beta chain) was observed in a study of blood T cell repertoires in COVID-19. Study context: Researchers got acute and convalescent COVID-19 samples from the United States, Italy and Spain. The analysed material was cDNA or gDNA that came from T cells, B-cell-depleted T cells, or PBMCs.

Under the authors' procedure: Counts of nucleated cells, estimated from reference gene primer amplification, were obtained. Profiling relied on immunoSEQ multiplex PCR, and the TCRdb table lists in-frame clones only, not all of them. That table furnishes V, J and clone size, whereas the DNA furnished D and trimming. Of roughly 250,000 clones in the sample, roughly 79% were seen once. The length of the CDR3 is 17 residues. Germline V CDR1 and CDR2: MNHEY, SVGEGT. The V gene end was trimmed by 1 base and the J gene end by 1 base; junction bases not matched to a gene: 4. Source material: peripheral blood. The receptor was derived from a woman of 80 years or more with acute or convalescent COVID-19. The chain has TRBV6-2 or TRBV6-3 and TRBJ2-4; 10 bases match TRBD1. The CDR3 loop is CASSYLLGQGAKNIQYF. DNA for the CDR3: TGTGCCAGCAGTTACTTATTGGGACAGGGGGCCAAAAACATTCAGTACTTC.